Shown below are 7 T cell receptor beta chains from a single sample sequenced in a study of T-cell reconstitution after alpha-beta-depleted transplantation in children. Unique molecular identifiers tagged the TCRbeta library. TCRdb analysed the PCR reads with MiXCR anew, one entry per CDR3 protein. The sample has roughly 500,000 distinct CDR3 sequences; roughly 10% are singletons. The specimen was PBMCs, collected before TCRalphabeta/CD19-depleted stem cell transplant. The receptors were gathered from a child aged 2 to 9 with inherited bone marrow failure, due to receive a stem cell transplant.

This clonotype was counted ten times or more. The chain uses TRBV5-1 and TRBJ2-5, with a weak D call TRBD1 (6 bases). V was pared by 0 bases and J by 2 bases, with 11 bases between. CDR1 and CDR2 from the germline V gene are SGHRS and YFSETQ. The CDR3 spans 15 residues. The CDR3 protein is CASSLGQGIQETQYF. CDR3 in DNA: TGCGCCAGCAGCTTGGGTCAGGGGATACAAGAGACCCAGTACTTC.

In its sample, this clonotype was seen many times. The gene calls are TRBV18 and TRBJ1-6; D perhaps matches TRBD1 (5 bases). V was pared by 2 bases and J by 9 bases, with 11 bases between. Per the germline V gene, CDR1 is KGHSH and CDR2 is LQKENI. This CDR3 spans 14 amino acids. CDR3 in DNA: TGTGCCAGCTCACCAGAAGGGCAGGGTTCACCCCTCCACTTT. It encodes CASSPEGQGSPLHF.

V gene TRBV6-4 combines with J gene TRBJ2-6; 7 positions agree with TRBD1. CDR1 MRHNA and CDR2 SNTAGT come from the germline V gene. Trimming took 2 bases from V and 2 from J; bases not matched to a gene: 3. The CDR3 consists of 16 residues. The CDR3 DNA reads as TGTGCCAGCAGTGACCGACAGGGTCCTGGGGCCAACGTCCTGACTTTC. It encodes CASSDRQGPGANVLTF.

Only a few counts were recorded for this clonotype. V is TRBV5-1 and J is TRBJ2-1, with D perhaps TRBD2 (5 bases). CDR3 length: 16 residues. The V end lost 3 bases, the J end lost 4 bases, and 17 bases lay between the germline ends. Germline V CDR1 and CDR2: SGHRS, YFSETQ. CDR3 nucleotides: TGCGCCAGCAGCTCTGAGCCTAAAGGGAGATACAATGAGCAGTTCTTC. This codes for CASSSEPKGRYNEQFF.

Ten or more counts support this clonotype. The chain has TRBV15 and TRBJ1-2; possibly TRBD1 for D (5 bases). Germline CDR1 is LNHNV and CDR2 is YYDKDF (reference sequence). The CDR3 has 15 amino acids. The V end was cut by 5 bases, the J end by 3 bases, with 16 bases between. In DNA, the CDR3 is TGTGCCACCAGCCTAAACAGGATGGGCTACTATGGCTACACCTTC. This gives the protein CATSLNRMGYYGYTF.

This clonotype showed up many times. V gene TRBV18 combines with J gene TRBJ2-7; 11 bases line up with TRBD1. CDR1 is KGHSH and CDR2 is LQKENI in the germline V gene. The CDR3 consists of 14 residues. Trimming took 6 bases from V and 4 from J; bases not matched to a gene: 5. CDR3 sequence (DNA): TGTGCCAGCTCCTACGGACAGGGGGCTTACGAGCAGTACTTC. It is translated as CASSYGQGAYEQYF.

This clonotype was counted at least ten times. The CDR3 DNA sequence: TGTGCCACCAGCAGAGGGGCAGTTGACTATGGCTACACCTTC. Its translation is CATSRGAVDYGYTF. The gene calls are TRBV15 and TRBJ1-2; D remains ambiguous. Germline CDR1 LNHNV, CDR2 YYDKDF (reference sequence). The CDR3 has 14 amino acids. V lost 1 base and J 3 bases, leaving 9 bases between the germline ends.